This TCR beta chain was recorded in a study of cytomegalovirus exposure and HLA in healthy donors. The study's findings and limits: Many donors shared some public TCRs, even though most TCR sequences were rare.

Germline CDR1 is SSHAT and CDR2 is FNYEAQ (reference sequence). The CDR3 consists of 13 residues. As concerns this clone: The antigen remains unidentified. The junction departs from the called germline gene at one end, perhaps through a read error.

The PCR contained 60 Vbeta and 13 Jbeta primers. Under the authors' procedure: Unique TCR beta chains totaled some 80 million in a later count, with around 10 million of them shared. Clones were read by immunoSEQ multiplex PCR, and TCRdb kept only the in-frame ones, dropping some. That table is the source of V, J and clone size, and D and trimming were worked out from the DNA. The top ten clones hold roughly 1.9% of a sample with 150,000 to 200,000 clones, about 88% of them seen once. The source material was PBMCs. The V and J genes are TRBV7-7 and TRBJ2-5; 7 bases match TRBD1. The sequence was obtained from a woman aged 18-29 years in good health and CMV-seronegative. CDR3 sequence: CASSTQGYGTQYF. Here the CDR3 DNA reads TGTGCTAGCAGCACACAGGGGTACGGGACCCAGTACTTC.